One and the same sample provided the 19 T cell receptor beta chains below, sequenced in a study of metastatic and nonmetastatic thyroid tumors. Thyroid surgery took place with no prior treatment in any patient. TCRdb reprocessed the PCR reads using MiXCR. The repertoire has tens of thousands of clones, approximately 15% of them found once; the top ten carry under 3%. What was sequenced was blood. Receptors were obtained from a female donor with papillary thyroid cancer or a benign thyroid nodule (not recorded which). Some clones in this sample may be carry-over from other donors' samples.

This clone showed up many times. The DNA for the CDR3 is TGTGCCAGCAGCCAAGAAATAGGAAAAACTTACGAGCAGTACTTC. Encoded protein: CASSQEIGKTYEQYF. The gene calls are TRBV4-2 and TRBJ2-7; D is unresolved. Germline-derived CDR1 and CDR2 are LGHNA and YNFKEQ. The V end was cut by 0 bases, the J end by 4 bases, with 13 bases between. The CDR3 is 15 amino acids.

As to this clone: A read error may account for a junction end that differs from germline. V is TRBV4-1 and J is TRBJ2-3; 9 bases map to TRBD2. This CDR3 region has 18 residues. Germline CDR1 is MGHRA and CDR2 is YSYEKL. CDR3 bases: TGCTCCAGCAGCCCGGGGATTTATGCGGGAGGGCCGTCAGATACGCAGTATTTT. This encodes CSSSPGIYAGGPSDTQYF.

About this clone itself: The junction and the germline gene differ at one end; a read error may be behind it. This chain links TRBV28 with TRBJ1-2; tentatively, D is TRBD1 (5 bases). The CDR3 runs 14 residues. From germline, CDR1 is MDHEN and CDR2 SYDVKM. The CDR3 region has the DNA TGTGCCAGCAGTTCCCCGGGGACGGGCTATGTCTACACCTTC. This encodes CASSSPGTGYVYTF.

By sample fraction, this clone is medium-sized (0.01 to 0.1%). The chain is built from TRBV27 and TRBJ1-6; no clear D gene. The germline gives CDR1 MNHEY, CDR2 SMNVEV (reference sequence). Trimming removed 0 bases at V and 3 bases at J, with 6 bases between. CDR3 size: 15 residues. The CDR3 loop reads CASSLSQVYNSPLHF. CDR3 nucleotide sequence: TGTGCCAGCAGTTTATCGCAGGTCTATAATTCACCCCTCCACTTT.

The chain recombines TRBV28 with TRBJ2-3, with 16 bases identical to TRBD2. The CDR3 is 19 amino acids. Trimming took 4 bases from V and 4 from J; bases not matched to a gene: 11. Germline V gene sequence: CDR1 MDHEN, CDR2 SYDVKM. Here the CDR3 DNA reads TGTGCCAGCAGTTCTCCGAACCAGGGACTAGCGGGAGGGCCAGATACGCAGTATTTT. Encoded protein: CASSSPNQGLAGGPDTQYF.

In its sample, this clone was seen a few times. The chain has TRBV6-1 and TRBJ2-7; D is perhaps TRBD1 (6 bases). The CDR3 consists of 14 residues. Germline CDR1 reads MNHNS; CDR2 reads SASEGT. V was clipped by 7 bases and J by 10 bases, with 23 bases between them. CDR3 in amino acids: CASTSGGTMADQYF. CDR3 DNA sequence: TGTGCCAGCACCTCGGGTGGGACAATGGCCGATCAGTACTTC.

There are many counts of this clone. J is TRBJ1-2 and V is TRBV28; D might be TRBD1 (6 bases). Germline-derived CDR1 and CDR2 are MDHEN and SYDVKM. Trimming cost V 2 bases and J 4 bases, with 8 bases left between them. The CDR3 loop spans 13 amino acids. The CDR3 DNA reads TGTGCCAGCAGTTTACGGGGGCTCTATGGCTACACCTTC. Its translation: CASSLRGLYGYTF.

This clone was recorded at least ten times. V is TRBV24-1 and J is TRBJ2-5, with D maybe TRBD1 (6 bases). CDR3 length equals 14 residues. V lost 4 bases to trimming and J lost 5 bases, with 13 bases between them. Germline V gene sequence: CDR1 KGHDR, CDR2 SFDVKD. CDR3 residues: CATSDPRGRETQYF. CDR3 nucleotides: TGTGCCACCAGTGACCCCAGGGGCCGGGAGACCCAGTACTTC.

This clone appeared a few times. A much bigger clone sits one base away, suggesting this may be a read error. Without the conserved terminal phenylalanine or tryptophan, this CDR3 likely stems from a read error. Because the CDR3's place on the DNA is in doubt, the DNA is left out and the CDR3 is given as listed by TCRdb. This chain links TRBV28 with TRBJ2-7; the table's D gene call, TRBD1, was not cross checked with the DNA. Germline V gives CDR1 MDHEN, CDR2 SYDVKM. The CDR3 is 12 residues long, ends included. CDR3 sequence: CASSNPGARILI.

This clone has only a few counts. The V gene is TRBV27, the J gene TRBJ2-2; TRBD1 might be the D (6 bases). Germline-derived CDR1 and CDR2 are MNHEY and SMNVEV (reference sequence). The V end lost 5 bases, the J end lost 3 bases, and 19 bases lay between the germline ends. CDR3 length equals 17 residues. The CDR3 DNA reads TGTGCCAGCAGTCGTTCGGTCAGGGGAAGATACACCGGGGAGCTGTTTTTT. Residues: CASSRSVRGRYTGELFF.

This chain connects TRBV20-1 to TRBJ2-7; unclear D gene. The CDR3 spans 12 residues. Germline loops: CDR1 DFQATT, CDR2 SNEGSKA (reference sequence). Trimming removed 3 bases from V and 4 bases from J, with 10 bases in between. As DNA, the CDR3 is TGCAGTGCTAGGCTCGTAGATTACGAGCAGTACTTC. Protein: CSARLVDYEQYF.

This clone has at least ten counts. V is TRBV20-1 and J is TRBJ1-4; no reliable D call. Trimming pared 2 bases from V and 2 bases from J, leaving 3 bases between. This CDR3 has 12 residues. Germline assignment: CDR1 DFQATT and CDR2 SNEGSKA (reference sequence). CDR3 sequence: CSARITNEKLFF. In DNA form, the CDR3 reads TGCAGTGCTAGAATTACTAATGAAAAACTGTTTTTT.

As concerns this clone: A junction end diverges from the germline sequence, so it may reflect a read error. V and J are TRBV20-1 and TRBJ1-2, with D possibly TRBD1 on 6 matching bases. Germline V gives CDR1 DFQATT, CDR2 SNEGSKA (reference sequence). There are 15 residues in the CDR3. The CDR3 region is CSVRQGPTRSYGYNF. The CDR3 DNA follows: TGCAGTGTCCGCCAGGGGCCAACTCGTTCCTATGGCTACAACTTC.

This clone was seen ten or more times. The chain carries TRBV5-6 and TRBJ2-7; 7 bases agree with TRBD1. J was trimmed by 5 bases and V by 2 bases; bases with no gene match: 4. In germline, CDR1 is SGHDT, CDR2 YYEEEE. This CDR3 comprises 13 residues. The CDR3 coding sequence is TGTGCCAGCAGCTTCACACAGGGGAACGAGCAGTACTTC. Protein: CASSFTQGNEQYF.

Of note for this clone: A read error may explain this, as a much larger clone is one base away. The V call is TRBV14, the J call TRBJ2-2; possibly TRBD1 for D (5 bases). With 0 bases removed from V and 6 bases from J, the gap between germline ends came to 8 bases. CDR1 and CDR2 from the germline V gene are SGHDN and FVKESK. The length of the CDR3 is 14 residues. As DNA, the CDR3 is TGTGCCAGCAGCCAAGATAGGGGTTCCGGGGAGCTGTTTTTT. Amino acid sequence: CASSQDRGSGELFF. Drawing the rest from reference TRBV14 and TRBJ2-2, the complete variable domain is EAGVTQFPSHSVIEKGQTVTLRCDPISGHDNLYWYRRVMGKEIKFLLHFVKESKQDESGMPNNRFLAERTGGTYSTLKVQPAELEDSGVYFCASSQDRGSGELFFGEGSRLTVL.

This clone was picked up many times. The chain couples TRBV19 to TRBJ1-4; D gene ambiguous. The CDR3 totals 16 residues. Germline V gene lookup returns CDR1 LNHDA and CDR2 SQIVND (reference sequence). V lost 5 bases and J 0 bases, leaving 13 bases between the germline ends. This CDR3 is CASSWFGAATNEKLFF. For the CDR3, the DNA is TGTGCCAGTAGTTGGTTCGGTGCAGCAACTAATGAAAAACTGTTTTTT.

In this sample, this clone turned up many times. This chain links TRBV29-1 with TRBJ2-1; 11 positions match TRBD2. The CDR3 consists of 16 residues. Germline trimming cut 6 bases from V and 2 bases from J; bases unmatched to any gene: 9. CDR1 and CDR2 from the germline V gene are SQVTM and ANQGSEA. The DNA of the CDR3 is TGCAGCGTGCGAACTAGCGGGAGTGGGACCTACAATGAGCAGTTCTTC. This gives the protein CSVRTSGSGTYNEQFF.

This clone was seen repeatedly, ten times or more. The CDR3 DNA is TGTGCCAGCAGTGCTCTAGCGGGCGCGAACACCGGGGAGCTGTTTTTT. Amino acid sequence: CASSALAGANTGELFF. The V call is TRBV6-1, the J call TRBJ2-2, with TRBD2 matching over 8 bases. With 4 bases clipped from V and 0 bases from J, the junction kept 4 bases outside the gene matches. The CDR3 extends over 16 amino acids. Germline CDR1 reads MNHNS; CDR2 reads SASEGT.

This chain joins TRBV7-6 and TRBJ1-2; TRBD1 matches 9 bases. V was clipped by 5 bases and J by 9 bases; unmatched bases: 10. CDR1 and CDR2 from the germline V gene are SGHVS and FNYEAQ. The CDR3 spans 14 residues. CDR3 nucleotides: TGTGCCAGCAGCCAATACAGGGGGCGAGATAGCTACACCTTC. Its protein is CASSQYRGRDSYTF.